These 6 T cell receptor beta chains were sequenced from one sample in a study of blood T cell repertoires in COVID-19. Here immunoSEQ multiplex PCR was the method, and the copy in TCRdb shows in-frame clones only, minus some. Here the sample spans 100,000 to 150,000 clones, 70% to 75% being singletons. The sequencing input was peripheral blood. These receptors all come from a man of 80 years or more with COVID-19, enrolled during active disease.

The J gene is TRBJ2-1, the V gene TRBV11-2, with 14 bases aligning to TRBD2. Looked up from germline, CDR1 is SGHAT and CDR2 is FQNNGV. This CDR3 spans 15 amino acids. J lost 5 bases, V lost 4 bases, and 1 base had no gene match. CDR3 protein: CASSSGLAGDNEQFF. In DNA form, the CDR3 reads TGTGCCAGCAGCTCGGGACTAGCGGGAGACAATGAGCAGTTCTTC. Full variable domain (rest looked up from reference TRBV11-2 and TRBJ2-1): EAGVAQSPRYKIIEKRQSVAFWCNPISGHATLYWYQQILGQGPKLLIQFQNNGVVDDSQLPKDRFSAERLKGVDSTLKIQPAKLEDSAVYLCASSSGLAGDNEQFFGPGTRLTVL.

The CDR3 DNA reads as TGTGCCAGCAGTTCCCTAGCGGGAGAGGGAGAGACCCAGTACTTC. It specifies CASSSLAGEGETQYF. This rearrangement joins TRBV27 to TRBJ2-5, with TRBD2 matching 10 bases. J was trimmed by 4 bases and V by 4 bases; bases with no gene match: 6. The CDR3 sequence is 15 residues long. From germline, CDR1 is MNHEY and CDR2 SMNVEV (reference sequence).

The genes are TRBV7-9 and TRBJ2-3, with 11 bases identical to TRBD2. There are 18 residues in the CDR3. V shed 4 bases and J 0 bases; nucleotides not matched to a gene: 9. The V gene's germline CDR1 is SEHNR and CDR2 FQNEAQ (reference sequence). The CDR3 region has the DNA TGTGCCAGCAGCTCGGCGGGACTAGCGGTATCTAGCACAGATACGCAGTATTTT. This translates into CASSSAGLAVSSTDTQYF.

This clone was seen at least ten times. The chain carries TRBV19 and TRBJ2-7; weak D call: TRBD1 (5 bases). V was clipped by 1 base and J by 5 bases, with 12 bases between them. This CDR3 region has 14 residues. CDR1 and CDR2 from the germline V gene are LNHDA and SQIVND (reference sequence). The CDR3 spells CASSIVAGQHEQYF. The CDR3 coding sequence is TGTGCCAGTAGTATAGTCGCAGGGCAGCACGAGCAGTACTTC.

The CDR3 DNA reads as TGTGCCAGCAGTTTATTGGGCAGTAACCCCTACGAGCAGTACTTC. Amino acids: CASSLLGSNPYEQYF. This chain joins TRBV27 and TRBJ2-7; no firm D call. V was trimmed by 1 base and J by 2 bases, leaving 12 bases between them. Germline V gene sequence: CDR1 MNHEY, CDR2 SMNVEV (reference sequence). CDR3 length: 15 residues.

This clone was recorded once. The rearrangement links TRBV7-6 to TRBJ2-7; 10 bases fit TRBD1. CDR1 is SGHVS and CDR2 is FNYEAQ in the germline V gene. V was clipped by 4 bases and J by 6 bases; unmatched bases: 15. The CDR3 is made up of 17 amino acids. The CDR3 reads CASSSTAPGQGVGEQYF. DNA of the CDR3: TGTGCCAGCAGCTCCACCGCGCCAGGACAGGGGGTGGGCGAGCAGTACTTC. Looking up the rest from reference TRBV7-6 and TRBJ2-7 gives the full variable domain: GAGVSQSPRYKVTKRGQDVALRCDPISGHVSLYWYRQALGQGPEFLTYFNYEAQQDKSGLPNDRFSAERPEGSISTLTIQRTEQRDSAMYRCASSSTAPGQGVGEQYFGPGTRLTVT.